This entry is about one T cell receptor (beta chain). Antigen specificity is unknown. This record comes from a study of a mutant IDH1 vaccine in newly diagnosed glioma. Study details: Patients arrived already treated with radiotherapy, temozolomide, or both, most having had both.

Profiling relied on immunoSEQ multiplex PCR, and the TCRdb table lists in-frame clones only, not all of them. The table shows about 38,000 clones, with about four fifths occurring only once. Time point denoted: week 5, during vaccination. Doses of 300 ug of mutant IDH1 20-mer peptide were given with topical imiquimod. This CDR3 region has 13 residues. V lost 5 bases to trimming and J lost 5 bases; unmatched junction nucleotides: 5. Germline lookup yields CDR1 SEHNR and CDR2 FQNEAQ (reference sequence). This specimen was PBMCs, taken from a glioma patient whose treatment included an IDH1 peptide vaccine. The chain uses TRBV7-9 and TRBJ2-7; 8 nucleotides match TRBD1. This sequence was found in a man in his forties with glioma. CDR3: CASSPMTGDEQYF. The DNA of the CDR3 is TGTGCCAGCAGCCCGATGACAGGGGACGAGCAGTACTTC.